This is a list of T cell receptor beta chains from one sample in a study of spatial heterogeneity in lung cancer. Using its own MiXCR run on the 5' RACE reads, TCRdb lists one record per CDR3 protein. The sample yields roughly 100,000 distinct CDR3 sequences, 7% to 9% seen once. The source material was PBMCs, sampled at surgery. Every receptor here comes from a male donor with early-stage non-small cell lung cancer. The CDR3 runs from the conserved cysteine through the conserved F or W. The order of the fields is J gene, V gene, clone size, D gene, CDR3 DNA, CDR3 protein. The D gene is left open where the match is weak. Expanded clones are given a class, and other clones once, few, many or no size at all.

J gene: TRBJ2-5; V gene: TRBV5-1; clone size: few; D gene: -; CDR3 DNA: TGCGCCAGCGGGTCGCTGGGGGACGAGACCCAGTACTTC; CDR3 protein: CASGSLGDETQYF
J gene: TRBJ2-1; V gene: TRBV2; clone size: -; D gene: -; CDR3 DNA: TGTGCCAGCAGTGAGGGCAGGGCCTACAATGAGCAGTTCTTC; CDR3 protein: CASSEGRAYNEQFF
J gene: TRBJ2-7; V gene: TRBV2; clone size: -; D gene: -; CDR3 DNA: TGTGCCAGCAATCAAATGGCTAGAAACGAGCAGTACTTC; CDR3 protein: CASNQMARNEQYF
J gene: TRBJ2-5; V gene: TRBV10-3; clone size: many; D gene: -; CDR3 DNA: TGTGCCACCGGGTTGAAAGAGACCCAGTACTTC; CDR3 protein: CATGLKETQYF
J gene: TRBJ2-2; V gene: TRBV5-1; clone size: many; D gene: -; CDR3 DNA: TGCGCCAGCAGCTTGGACAGGGCGAACACCGGGGAGCTGTTTTTT; CDR3 protein: CASSLDRANTGELFF
J gene: TRBJ2-1; V gene: TRBV7-8; clone size: few; D gene: -; CDR3 DNA: TGTGCCAGCAGTGCCGATATAGCGGAGCAGTTCTTC; CDR3 protein: CASSADIAEQFF
J gene: TRBJ2-5; V gene: TRBV5-4; clone size: -; D gene: TRBD2; CDR3 DNA: TGTGCCAGCAGCCCCGCTGGACTAGCGGGAGTTGGAGAGACCCAGTACTTC; CDR3 protein: CASSPAGLAGVGETQYF
J gene: TRBJ1-1; V gene: TRBV2; clone size: many; D gene: -; CDR3 DNA: TGTGCCAGCACTATACTCAGGGAGAACACTGAAGCTTTCTTT; CDR3 protein: CASTILRENTEAFF
J gene: TRBJ2-7; V gene: TRBV19; clone size: many; D gene: -; CDR3 DNA: TGTGCCAGTAGTATTGGCAGGGCCTACGAGCAGTACTTC; CDR3 protein: CASSIGRAYEQYF
J gene: TRBJ2-5; V gene: TRBV20-1; clone size: -; D gene: TRBD2; CDR3 DNA: TGCAGCCTTACTCCTGGGACTAGCCGAAAAGAGACCCAGTACTTC; CDR3 protein: CSLTPGTSRKETQYF
J gene: TRBJ2-7; V gene: TRBV4-3; clone size: -; D gene: -; CDR3 DNA: TGCGCCAGCAGCCAAGATAAAGCAGGGTACTACGAGCAGTACTTC; CDR3 protein: CASSQDKAGYYEQYF
J gene: TRBJ1-5; V gene: TRBV9; clone size: few; D gene: -; CDR3 DNA: TGTGCCAGCAGCGTAGACGTAAGCAATCAGCCCCAGCATTTT; CDR3 protein: CASSVDVSNQPQHF
J gene: TRBJ1-1; V gene: TRBV14; clone size: -; D gene: TRBD1; CDR3 DNA: TGTGCCAGCAGCCCTATTGGCAGGGGGCAGGGTGAAGCTTTCTTT; CDR3 protein: CASSPIGRGQGEAFF
J gene: TRBJ1-2; V gene: TRBV7-2; clone size: -; D gene: TRBD1; CDR3 DNA: TGTGCCAGCAGCTCGACTACCTTGACAGGGGATGGCTACACCTTC; CDR3 protein: CASSSTTLTGDGYTF
J gene: TRBJ1-6; V gene: TRBV18; clone size: few; D gene: -; CDR3 DNA: TGTGCCAGCTCACCCCTGGGGGATTCACCCCTCCACTTT; CDR3 protein: CASSPLGDSPLHF
J gene: TRBJ2-4; V gene: TRBV11-2; clone size: many; D gene: -; CDR3 DNA: TGTGCCAGCAGCCCGGTAGGGAGAAGTTACAAAAACATTCAGTACTTC; CDR3 protein: CASSPVGRSYKNIQYF
J gene: TRBJ1-1; V gene: TRBV3-1; clone size: many; D gene: -; CDR3 DNA: TGTGCCAGCAGCCAAGAGGGGATTTTGAACACTGAAGCTTTCTTT; CDR3 protein: CASSQEGILNTEAFF
J gene: TRBJ2-1; V gene: TRBV6-6; clone size: few; D gene: -; CDR3 DNA: TGTGCCAGCAGTTACTCGGGGGATAATGAGCAGTTCTTC; CDR3 protein: CASSYSGDNEQFF
J gene: TRBJ2-7; V gene: TRBV6-6; clone size: -; D gene: -; CDR3 DNA: TGTGCCAGCAGTTCCAACCACTACGAGCAGTACTTC; CDR3 protein: CASSSNHYEQYF
J gene: TRBJ2-1; V gene: TRBV29-1; clone size: many; D gene: TRBD2; CDR3 DNA: TGCAGCGTTGAAGGGAGAGCGGGACCTCAGGAGCAGTTCTTC; CDR3 protein: CSVEGRAGPQEQFF
J gene: TRBJ2-5; V gene: TRBV5-1; clone size: -; D gene: TRBD1; CDR3 DNA: TGCGCCAGCAGCTTGCGAGGGGGCGGGGAGACCCAGTACTTC; CDR3 protein: CASSLRGGGETQYF
J gene: TRBJ2-7; V gene: TRBV2; clone size: few; D gene: -; CDR3 DNA: TGTGCCAGCAGAACCGGACGGCCCTACGAGCAGTACTTC; CDR3 protein: CASRTGRPYEQYF
J gene: TRBJ2-5; V gene: TRBV29-1; clone size: few; D gene: -; CDR3 DNA: TGCAGCGTCGGACAGCTACAAGAGACCCAGTACTTC; CDR3 protein: CSVGQLQETQYF
J gene: TRBJ2-3; V gene: TRBV7-3; clone size: many; D gene: TRBD1; CDR3 DNA: TGTGCCAGCAGCGACAGGGGAGATACGCAGTATTTT; CDR3 protein: CASSDRGDTQYF
J gene: TRBJ2-1; V gene: TRBV6-1; clone size: many; D gene: TRBD2; CDR3 DNA: TGTGCCAGCAGTGATTCTAGCGGGAGTTACAATGAGCAGTTCTTC; CDR3 protein: CASSDSSGSYNEQFF
J gene: TRBJ2-3; V gene: TRBV20-1; clone size: many; D gene: -; CDR3 DNA: TGCAGTGCTAGAGATGTAAGGGCAGATACGCAGTATTTT; CDR3 protein: CSARDVRADTQYF
J gene: TRBJ2-7; V gene: TRBV12-3/TRBV12-4; clone size: many; D gene: -; CDR3 DNA: TGTGCCAGCTCAGACCCGACCTCCTACGAGCAGTACTTC; CDR3 protein: CASSDPTSYEQYF
J gene: TRBJ1-2; V gene: TRBV29-1; clone size: many; D gene: -; CDR3 DNA: TGCAGCGTTCACGACGGAGGTCCTGCCACCTTC; CDR3 protein: CSVHDGGPATF
J gene: TRBJ2-7; V gene: TRBV7-9; clone size: few; D gene: -; CDR3 DNA: TGTGCCAGCAGCTCTATCCGGGAGCAGTACTTC; CDR3 protein: CASSSIREQYF
J gene: TRBJ2-5; V gene: TRBV7-6; clone size: -; D gene: -; CDR3 DNA: TGTGCCAGCAGCTTAGCGGCTCACGATGAGACCCAGTACTTC; CDR3 protein: CASSLAAHDETQYF
J gene: TRBJ2-1; V gene: TRBV5-1; clone size: -; D gene: TRBD1; CDR3 DNA: TGCGCCAGCAGCGACAGGGGGCAATCCTACAATGAGCAGTTCTTC; CDR3 protein: CASSDRGQSYNEQFF